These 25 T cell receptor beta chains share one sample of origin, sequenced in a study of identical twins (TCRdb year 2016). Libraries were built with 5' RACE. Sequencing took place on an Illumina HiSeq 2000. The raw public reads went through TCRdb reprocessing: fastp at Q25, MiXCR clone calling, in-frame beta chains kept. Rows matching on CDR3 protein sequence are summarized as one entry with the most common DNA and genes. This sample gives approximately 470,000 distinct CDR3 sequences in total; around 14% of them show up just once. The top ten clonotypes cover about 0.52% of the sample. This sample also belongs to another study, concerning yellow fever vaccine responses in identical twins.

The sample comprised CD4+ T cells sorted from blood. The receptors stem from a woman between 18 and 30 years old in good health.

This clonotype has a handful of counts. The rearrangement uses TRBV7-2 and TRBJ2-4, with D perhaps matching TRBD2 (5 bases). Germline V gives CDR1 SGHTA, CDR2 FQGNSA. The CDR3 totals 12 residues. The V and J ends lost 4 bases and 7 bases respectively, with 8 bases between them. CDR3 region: CASSWPGNIQYF. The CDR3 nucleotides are TGTGCCAGCAGCTGGCCGGGGAACATTCAGTACTTC.

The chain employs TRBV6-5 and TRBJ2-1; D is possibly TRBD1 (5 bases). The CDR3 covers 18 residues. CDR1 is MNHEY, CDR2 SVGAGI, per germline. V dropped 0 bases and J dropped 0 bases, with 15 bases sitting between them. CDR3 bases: TGTGCCAGCAGTTACTCGTTGTCAGGGAAGGGCTCCTACAATGAGCAGTTCTTC. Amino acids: CASSYSLSGKGSYNEQFF.

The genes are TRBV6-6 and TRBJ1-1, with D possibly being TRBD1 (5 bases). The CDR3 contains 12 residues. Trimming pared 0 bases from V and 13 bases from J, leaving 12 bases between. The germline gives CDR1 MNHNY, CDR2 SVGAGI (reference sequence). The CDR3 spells CASSYSGERGFF. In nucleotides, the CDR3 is TGTGCCAGCAGTTACTCAGGGGAAAGGGGTTTCTTT.

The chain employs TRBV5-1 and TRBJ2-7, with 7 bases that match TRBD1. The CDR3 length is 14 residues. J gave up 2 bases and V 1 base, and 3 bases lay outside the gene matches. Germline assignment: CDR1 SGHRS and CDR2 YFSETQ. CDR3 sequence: CASSLLTGTYEQYF. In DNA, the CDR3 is TGCGCCAGCAGCTTGTTGACAGGGACCTACGAGCAGTACTTC.

The chain's CDR3 is CASRDGAGAYEQYF. Here the CDR3 DNA reads TGTGCCAGCAGGGACGGCGCAGGCGCCTACGAGCAGTACTTC. The rearrangement joins TRBV7-2 to TRBJ2-7; D remains unclear. V lost 6 bases and J lost 2, with 14 bases in between. Germline V gene data show CDR1 as SGHTA and CDR2 as FQGNSA. This CDR3 comprises 14 residues.

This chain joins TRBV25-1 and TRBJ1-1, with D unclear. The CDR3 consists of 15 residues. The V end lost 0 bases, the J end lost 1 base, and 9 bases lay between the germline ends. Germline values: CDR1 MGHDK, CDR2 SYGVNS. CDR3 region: CASSEYLTSNTEAFF. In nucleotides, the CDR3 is TGTGCCAGCAGTGAATACCTGACATCGAACACTGAAGCTTTCTTT.

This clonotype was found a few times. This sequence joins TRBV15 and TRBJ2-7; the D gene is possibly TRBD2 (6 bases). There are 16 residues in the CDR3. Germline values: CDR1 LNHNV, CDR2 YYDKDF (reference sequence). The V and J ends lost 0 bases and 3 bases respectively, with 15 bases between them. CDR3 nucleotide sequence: TGTGCCACCAGCAGAGAGCTGGGACTTACCCTCTACGAGCAGTACTTC. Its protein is CATSRELGLTLYEQYF.

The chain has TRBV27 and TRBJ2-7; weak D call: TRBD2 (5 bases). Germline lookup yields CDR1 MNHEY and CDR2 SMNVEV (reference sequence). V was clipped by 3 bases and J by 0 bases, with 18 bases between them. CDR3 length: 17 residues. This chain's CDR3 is CASSFFLPPRGSYEQYF. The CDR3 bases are TGTGCCAGCAGTTTTTTTCTGCCTCCCCGGGGCTCCTACGAGCAGTACTTC.

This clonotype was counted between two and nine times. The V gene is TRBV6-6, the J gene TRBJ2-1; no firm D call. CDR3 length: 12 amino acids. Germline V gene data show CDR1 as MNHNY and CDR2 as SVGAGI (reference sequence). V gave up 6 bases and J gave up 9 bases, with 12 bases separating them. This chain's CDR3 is CASSPTSAEQFF. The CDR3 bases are TGTGCCAGCAGCCCAACGTCCGCTGAGCAGTTCTTC.

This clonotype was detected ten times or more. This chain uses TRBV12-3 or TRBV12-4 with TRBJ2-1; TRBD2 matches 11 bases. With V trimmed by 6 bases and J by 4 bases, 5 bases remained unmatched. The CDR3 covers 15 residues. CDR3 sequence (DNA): TGTGCCAGCAGGTACGGGACTAGCGGATACAATGAGCAGTTCTTC. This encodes CASRYGTSGYNEQFF.

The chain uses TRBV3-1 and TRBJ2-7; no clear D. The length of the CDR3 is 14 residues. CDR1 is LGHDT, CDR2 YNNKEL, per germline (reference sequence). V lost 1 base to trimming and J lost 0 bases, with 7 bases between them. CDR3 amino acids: CASSQVHSSYEQYF. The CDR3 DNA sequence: TGTGCCAGCAGCCAAGTGCACAGCTCCTACGAGCAGTACTTC.

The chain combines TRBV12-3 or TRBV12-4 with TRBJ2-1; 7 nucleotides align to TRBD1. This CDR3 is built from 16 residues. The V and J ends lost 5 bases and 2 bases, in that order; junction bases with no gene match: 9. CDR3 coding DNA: TGTGCCAGCAGTCAGGCCCCGGGACAGCCCTACAATGAGCAGTTCTTC. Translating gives CASSQAPGQPYNEQFF.

CDR3 sequence reads: CASSVDGPGGVLDTQYF. CDR3 bases: TGTGCCAGCAGCGTAGATGGCCCAGGAGGCGTCCTAGATACGCAGTATTTT. This chain links TRBV9 with TRBJ2-3; tentatively, D is TRBD2 (5 bases). The CDR3 has 17 residues. Per germline, CDR1 SGDLS and CDR2 YYNGEE. The germline V and J ends were trimmed by 0 bases and 5 bases, with 19 bases remaining between them.

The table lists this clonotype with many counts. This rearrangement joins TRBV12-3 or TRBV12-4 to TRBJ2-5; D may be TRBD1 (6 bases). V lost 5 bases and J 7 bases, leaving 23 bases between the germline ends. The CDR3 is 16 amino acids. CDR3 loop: CASSPNGQHPGGTQYF. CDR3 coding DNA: TGTGCCAGCAGTCCAAACGGACAGCACCCCGGTGGGACCCAGTACTTC.

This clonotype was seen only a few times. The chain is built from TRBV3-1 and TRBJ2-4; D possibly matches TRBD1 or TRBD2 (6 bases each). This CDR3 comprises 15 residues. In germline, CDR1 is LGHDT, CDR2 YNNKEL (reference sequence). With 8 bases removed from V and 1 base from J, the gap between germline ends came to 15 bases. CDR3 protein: CASGRGAVAKNIQYF. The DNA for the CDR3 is TGTGCCAGCGGAAGGGGGGCGGTGGCCAAAAACATTCAGTACTTC.

This CDR3 is CASSQQVGSGNTIYF. The CDR3 nucleotides read TGTGCCAGCAGCCAACAGGTGGGGTCTGGAAACACCATATATTTT. The chain carries TRBV5-5 and TRBJ1-3, with a tentative D call TRBD1 (5 bases). The CDR3 totals 15 residues. The V end lost 4 bases, the J end lost 1 base, and 12 bases lay between the germline ends. CDR1 SGHKS and CDR2 YYEKEE come from the germline V gene (reference sequence).

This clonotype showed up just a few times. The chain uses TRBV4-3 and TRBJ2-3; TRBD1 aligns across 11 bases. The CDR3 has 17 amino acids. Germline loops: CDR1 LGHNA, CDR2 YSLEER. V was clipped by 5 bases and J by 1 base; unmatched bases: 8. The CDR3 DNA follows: TGCGCCAGCAGCTGGGACAGGGGGTCGTACGGCACAGATACGCAGTATTTT. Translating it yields CASSWDRGSYGTDTQYF.

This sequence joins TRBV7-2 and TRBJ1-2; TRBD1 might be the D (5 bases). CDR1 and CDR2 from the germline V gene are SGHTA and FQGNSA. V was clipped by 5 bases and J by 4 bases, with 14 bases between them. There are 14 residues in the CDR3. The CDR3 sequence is CASSPGGEGYGYTF. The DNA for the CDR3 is TGTGCCAGCAGCCCTGGGGGGGAAGGCTATGGCTACACCTTC.

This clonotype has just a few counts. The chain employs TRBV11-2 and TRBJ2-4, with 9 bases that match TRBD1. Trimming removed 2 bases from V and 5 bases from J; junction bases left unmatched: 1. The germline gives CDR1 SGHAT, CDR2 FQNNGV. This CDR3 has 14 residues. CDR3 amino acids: CASSLRTGENIQYF. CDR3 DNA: TGTGCCAGCAGCTTACGGACAGGGGAAAACATTCAGTACTTC.

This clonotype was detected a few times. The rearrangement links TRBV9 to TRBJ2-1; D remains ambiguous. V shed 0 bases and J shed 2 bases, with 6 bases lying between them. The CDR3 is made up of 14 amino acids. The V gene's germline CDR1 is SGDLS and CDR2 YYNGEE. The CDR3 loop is CASSVGSTYNEQFF. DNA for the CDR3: TGTGCCAGCAGCGTAGGGTCTACCTACAATGAGCAGTTCTTC. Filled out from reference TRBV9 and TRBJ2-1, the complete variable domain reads DSGVTQTPKHLITATGQRVTLRCSPRSGDLSVYWYQQSLDQGLQFLIQYYNGEERAKGNILERFSAQQFPDLHSELNLSSLELGDSALYFCASSVGSTYNEQFFGPGTRLTVL.

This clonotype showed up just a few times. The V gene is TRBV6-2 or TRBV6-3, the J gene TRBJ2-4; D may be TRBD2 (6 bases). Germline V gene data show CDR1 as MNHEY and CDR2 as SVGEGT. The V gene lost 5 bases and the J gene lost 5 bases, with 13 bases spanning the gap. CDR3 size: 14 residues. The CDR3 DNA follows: TGTGCCAGCAGTCGGGACTCCAGCCAAAACATTCAGTACTTC. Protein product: CASSRDSSQNIQYF.

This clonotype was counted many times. CDR3 amino acids: CASSEEGALQETQYF. CDR3 bases: TGTGCCAGCAGTGAAGAGGGAGCTCTCCAAGAGACCCAGTACTTC. This chain connects TRBV25-1 to TRBJ2-5; a possible D gene is TRBD2 (5 bases). CDR3 length equals 15 residues. Germline-derived CDR1 and CDR2 are MGHDK and SYGVNS. Between the trimmed V and J ends, which lost 2 bases and 1 base, there was a span of 11 bases.

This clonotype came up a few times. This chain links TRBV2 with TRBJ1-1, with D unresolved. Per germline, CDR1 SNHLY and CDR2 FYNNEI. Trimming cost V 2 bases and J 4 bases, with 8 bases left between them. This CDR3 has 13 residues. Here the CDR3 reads CASSERGITEAFF. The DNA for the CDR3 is TGTGCCAGCAGTGAACGAGGGATCACTGAAGCTTTCTTT.

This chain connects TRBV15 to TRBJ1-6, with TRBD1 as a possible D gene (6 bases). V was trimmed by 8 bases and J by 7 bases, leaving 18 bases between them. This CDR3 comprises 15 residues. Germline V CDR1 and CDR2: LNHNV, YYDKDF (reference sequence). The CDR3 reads CATAEAKTGNSPLHF. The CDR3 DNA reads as TGTGCCACCGCTGAGGCCAAGACAGGAAATTCACCCCTCCACTTT. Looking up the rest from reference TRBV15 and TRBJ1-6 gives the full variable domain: DAMVIQNPRYQVTQFGKPVTLSCSQTLNHNVMYWYQQKSSQAPKLLFHYYDKDFNNEADTPDNFQSRRPNTSFCFLDIRSPGLGDTAMYLCATAEAKTGNSPLHFGNGTRLTVT.

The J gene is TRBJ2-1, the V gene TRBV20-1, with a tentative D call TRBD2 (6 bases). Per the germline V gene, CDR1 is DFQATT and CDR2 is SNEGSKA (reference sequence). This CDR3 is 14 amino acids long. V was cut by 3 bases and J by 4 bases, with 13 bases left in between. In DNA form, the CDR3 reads TGCAGTGCTAGTCGGCGGAGCGGGTACAATGAGCAGTTCTTC. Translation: CSASRRSGYNEQFF.